The 23 T cell receptor beta chains listed next were all sequenced from one sample in a study of PD-L1 blockade in urothelial cancer (dated by TCRdb to the late 2010s). Library generation was performed with the immunoSEQ multiplex PCR assay. TCRdb re-hosts the immuneACCESS table, in-frame sequences only. Its copies lack some clones; in the studies checked, an unresolved V gene accounts for under half of them, and the cause for the rest is not known. For this sample the table gives 30,000 to 50,000 clones, of which approximately 90% were detected only once. Of the sample, around 11% falls within the top ten clones. The intended sense of this specimen's time point label: pretreatment peripheral blood. This specimen was PBMCs, taken around atezolizumab (anti-PD-L1) treatment. These TCRs come from a woman aged 60 to 75 with urothelial cancer.

This chain uses TRBV5-1 with TRBJ2-3, with 9 bases that match TRBD1. The germline V gene encodes CDR1 SGHRS and CDR2 YFSETQ. This CDR3 has 14 residues. Unmatched junction bases numbered 8, after V lost 4 bases and J lost 8 bases. CDR3 nucleotides: TGCGCCAGCAGCCGGACAGGGGAGAAGGGTACGCAGTATTTT. Residues: CASSRTGEKGTQYF.

The V gene is TRBV30, the J gene TRBJ2-7; 10 nucleotides line up with TRBD1. Germline loops: CDR1 GTSNPN, CDR2 SVGIG (reference sequence). The V and J ends lost 3 bases and 3 bases, in that order; junction bases with no gene match: 8. There are 15 residues in the CDR3. This chain's CDR3 is CAWSVVRTGGYEQYF. The CDR3 DNA reads as TGTGCCTGGAGCGTCGTTCGGACAGGGGGCTACGAGCAGTACTTC.

The rearrangement joins TRBV10-3 to TRBJ2-1, with D perhaps matching TRBD1 (6 bases). V dropped 2 bases and J dropped 6 bases, with 11 bases sitting between them. In germline, CDR1 is ENHRY, CDR2 SYGVKD. This CDR3 region has 14 residues. CDR3 nucleotides: TGTGCCATCAGTGAGCAGGGACAATCCAATGAGCAGTTCTTC. Translated: CAISEQGQSNEQFF.

This chain joins TRBV14 and TRBJ2-7; 8 bases align to TRBD1. V lost 2 bases and J lost 3; bases outside the gene matches: 3. The CDR3 extends over 14 amino acids. Germline CDR1 SGHDN, CDR2 FVKESK. This chain's CDR3 is CASSQLGQGYEQYF. CDR3 nucleotides: TGTGCCAGCAGCCAACTCGGACAGGGCTACGAGCAGTACTTC.

DNA of the CDR3: TGTGCCATCAGTGAGAGGACAGGGTATGGCTACACCTTC. It yields the protein CAISERTGYGYTF. The genes are TRBV10-3 and TRBJ1-2; 8 bases are shared with TRBD1. V shed 2 bases, J shed 5 bases, and the junction held 1 base outside the gene matches. This CDR3 region has 13 residues. Germline CDR1 reads ENHRY; CDR2 reads SYGVKD.

This clone was seen just once. V is TRBV9 and J is TRBJ2-5; no firm D call. Per germline, CDR1 SGDLS and CDR2 YYNGEE. This CDR3 is built from 13 residues. V lost 0 bases and J 3 bases, leaving 6 bases between the germline ends. The CDR3 is CASSVGAKETQYF. DNA for the CDR3: TGTGCCAGCAGCGTAGGCGCTAAAGAGACCCAGTACTTC.

CDR3 sequence reads: CASSLGQGIRRTDTQYF. CDR3 DNA: TGTGCCAGCAGCCTGGGACAGGGGATAAGACGCACAGATACGCAGTATTTT. This chain joins TRBV7-8 and TRBJ2-3; 10 bases line up with TRBD1. The CDR3 length is 17 residues. Looked up from germline, CDR1 is SGHVS and CDR2 is FQNEAQ. V was clipped by 5 bases and J by 1 base; unmatched bases: 9. The full variable domain, in which reference TRBV7-8 and TRBJ2-3 provide the parts outside the CDR3, is GAGVSQSPRYKVAKRGQDVALRCDPISGHVSLFWYQQALGQGPEFLTYFQNEAQLDKSGLPSDRFFAERPEGSVSTLKIQRTQQEDSAVYLCASSLGQGIRRTDTQYFGPGTRLTVL.

V usage is TRBV6-6 and J usage is TRBJ2-2; D is perhaps TRBD1 (5 bases). This CDR3 has 16 residues. From germline, CDR1 is MNHNY and CDR2 SVGAGI (reference sequence). V was cut by 10 bases and J by 1 base, with 19 bases left in between. The CDR3 here is CATSSVGQGNTGELFF. The CDR3 DNA follows: TGTGCCACTTCCTCAGTCGGGCAGGGGAACACCGGGGAGCTGTTTTTT.

The J gene is TRBJ2-5, the V gene TRBV14; D call uncertain. This CDR3 comprises 14 residues. With 1 base removed from V and 5 bases from J, the gap between germline ends came to 11 bases. Germline V gene sequence: CDR1 SGHDN, CDR2 FVKESK. The CDR3 DNA reads as TGTGCCAGCAGCCAAGTCAATTCACTCGAGACCCAGTACTTC. Translating it yields CASSQVNSLETQYF. Together with reference TRBV14 and TRBJ2-5, the CDR3 gives the full variable domain: EAGVTQFPSHSVIEKGQTVTLRCDPISGHDNLYWYRRVMGKEIKFLLHFVKESKQDESGMPNNRFLAERTGGTYSTLKVQPAELEDSGVYFCASSQVNSLETQYFGPGTRLLVL.

V usage is TRBV18 and J usage is TRBJ2-3, with TRBD1 as a possible D gene (6 bases). Germline V gene lookup returns CDR1 KGHSH and CDR2 LQKENI. The CDR3 contains 15 residues. V shed 4 bases and J shed 6 bases, with 17 bases lying between them. CDR3 nucleotide sequence: TGTGCCAGCTCACTGGGACACGTAGTCTCCGATACGCAGTATTTT. Protein sequence: CASSLGHVVSDTQYF.

The rearrangement joins TRBV29-1 to TRBJ2-5, with D perhaps matching TRBD1 (5 bases). Germline assignment: CDR1 SQVTM and CDR2 ANQGSEA. CDR3 size: 14 residues. Trimming shortened V by 6 bases and J by 6 bases, and 20 bases separated the two germline ends. The CDR3 DNA is TGCAGCGTAACGTCAGACTTCAGGGATCAGACCCAGTACTTC. Amino acids: CSVTSDFRDQTQYF.

This clone was counted between two and nine times. The chain has TRBV27 and TRBJ2-6; no clear D. Germline assignment: CDR1 MNHEY and CDR2 SMNVEV (reference sequence). The CDR3 length is 19 residues. V lost 4 bases and J 1 base, leaving 20 bases between the germline ends. In DNA form, the CDR3 reads TGTGCCAGCAGTTCCTCGAGCCTGCGGAGAAGTTCTGGGGCCAACGTCCTGACTTTC. Its protein is CASSSSSLRRSSGANVLTF.

The chain joins TRBV11-2 to TRBJ1-3; D is unresolved. The CDR3 runs 14 residues. The germline gives CDR1 SGHAT, CDR2 FQNNGV. Trimming cost V 5 bases and J 4 bases, with 12 bases left between them. This CDR3 is CASSHRFKGNTIYF. The CDR3 DNA reads as TGTGCCAGCAGCCACAGATTTAAGGGAAACACCATATATTTT.

The chain links TRBV13 to TRBJ2-7; 7 bases match TRBD1. Germline V CDR1 and CDR2: PRHDT, FYEKMQ (reference sequence). The CDR3 covers 17 residues. J was trimmed by 6 bases and V by 5 bases; bases with no gene match: 19. Here the CDR3 reads CASSLRRTGIPQSEQYF. The CDR3 DNA reads as TGTGCCAGCAGCCTCCGCCGGACAGGCATACCGCAGAGCGAGCAGTACTTC.

The V and J genes are TRBV5-1 and TRBJ2-1, with TRBD2 as a possible D gene (6 bases). The CDR3 loop spans 16 amino acids. V was pared by 0 bases and J by 4 bases, with 14 bases between. Germline CDR1 reads SGHRS; CDR2 reads YFSETQ. CDR3 residues: CASSLAAGTRYNEQFF. The DNA for the CDR3 is TGCGCCAGCAGCTTGGCGGCGGGGACGAGGTACAATGAGCAGTTCTTC.

The chain uses TRBV9 and TRBJ2-2, with D unclear. CDR1 and CDR2 (germline): SGDLS, YYNGEE. The V and J ends lost 2 bases and 2 bases respectively, with 19 bases between them. This CDR3 comprises 18 residues. The CDR3 sequence: CASSVRSHPALNTGELFF. CDR3 DNA sequence: TGTGCCAGCAGCGTCCGCTCCCACCCTGCACTCAACACCGGGGAGCTGTTTTTT.

The V call is TRBV19, the J call TRBJ2-2; D possibly corresponds to TRBD1 (5 bases). Trimming pared 4 bases from V and 5 bases from J, leaving 11 bases between. This CDR3 contains 14 residues. Per the germline V gene, CDR1 is LNHDA and CDR2 is SQIVND (reference sequence). Here the CDR3 reads CASSRGSPTGELFF. The CDR3 nucleotides read TGTGCCAGTAGTAGGGGCTCCCCGACCGGGGAGCTGTTTTTT.

The genes are TRBV6-6 and TRBJ1-1; 8 nucleotides match TRBD1. The CDR3 loop spans 16 amino acids. From germline, CDR1 is MNHNY and CDR2 SVGAGI (reference sequence). V was pared by 4 bases and J by 7 bases, with 14 bases of the junction left unmatched. CDR3: CASSSPRTGSGDEAFF. The CDR3 DNA follows: TGTGCCAGCAGTTCCCCCCGGACAGGGTCCGGGGATGAAGCTTTCTTT.

This chain links TRBV5-1 with TRBJ1-1, with 8 bases matching TRBD1. CDR3 length equals 14 residues. The V segment lost 2 bases and the J segment 6 bases; nucleotides outside the gene matches: 6. Germline CDR1 SGHRS, CDR2 YFSETQ. Written as DNA, the CDR3 is TGCGCCAGCAGCTTAGGACAGGGAGTCGCTGAAGCTTTCTTT. Protein product: CASSLGQGVAEAFF.

This clone was seen a single time. The chain links TRBV7-8 to TRBJ2-7; D possibly corresponds to TRBD2 (6 bases). Germline V gene lookup returns CDR1 SGHVS and CDR2 FQNEAQ. This CDR3 has 12 amino acids. Trimming pared 4 bases from V and 6 bases from J, leaving 10 bases between. This chain's CDR3 is CASSSTRFEQYF. CDR3 bases: TGTGCCAGCAGCTCGACTAGATTCGAGCAGTACTTC. The whole variable domain, filled in from reference TRBV7-8 and TRBJ2-7, reads GAGVSQSPRYKVAKRGQDVALRCDPISGHVSLFWYQQALGQGPEFLTYFQNEAQLDKSGLPSDRFFAERPEGSVSTLKIQRTQQEDSAVYLCASSSTRFEQYFGPGTRLTVT.

This chain uses TRBV5-1 with TRBJ2-1, with 10 bases fitting TRBD2. The length of the CDR3 is 14 residues. Looked up from germline, CDR1 is SGHRS and CDR2 is YFSETQ. J lost 8 bases, V lost 4 bases, and 6 bases had no gene match. The CDR3 coding sequence is TGCGCCAGCAGCCTTCAGCGGGGGGGGGATGAGCAGTTCTTC. Translated: CASSLQRGGDEQFF. Combining the CDR3 with reference TRBV5-1 and TRBJ2-1 gives the whole variable domain KAGVTQTPRYLIKTRGQQVTLSCSPISGHRSVSWYQQTPGQGLQFLFEYFSETQRNKGNFPGRFSGRQFSNSRSEMNVSTLELGDSALYLCASSLQRGGDEQFFGPGTRLTVL.

This clone has only one observation. J is TRBJ2-2 and V is TRBV5-1, with TRBD2 matching 9 bases. CDR3 length: 18 residues. The junction had 10 bases not matched to a gene; V was cut back by 3 bases and J by 1 base. Germline V gene data show CDR1 as SGHRS and CDR2 as YFSETQ. CDR3 in DNA: TGCGCCAGCAGCTCAATACTAGCGGGCACGGTGAACACCGGGGAGCTGTTTTTT. Its translation: CASSSILAGTVNTGELFF.

The rearrangement uses TRBV30 and TRBJ2-3; the D gene is possibly TRBD1 (5 bases). Germline V gene data show CDR1 as GTSNPN and CDR2 as SVGIG (reference sequence). This CDR3 contains 14 residues. V was trimmed by 4 bases and J by 3 bases, leaving 14 bases between them. The CDR3: CAWTDSSTTDTQYF. The CDR3 coding sequence is TGTGCCTGGACAGACAGTTCAACTACAGATACGCAGTATTTT.